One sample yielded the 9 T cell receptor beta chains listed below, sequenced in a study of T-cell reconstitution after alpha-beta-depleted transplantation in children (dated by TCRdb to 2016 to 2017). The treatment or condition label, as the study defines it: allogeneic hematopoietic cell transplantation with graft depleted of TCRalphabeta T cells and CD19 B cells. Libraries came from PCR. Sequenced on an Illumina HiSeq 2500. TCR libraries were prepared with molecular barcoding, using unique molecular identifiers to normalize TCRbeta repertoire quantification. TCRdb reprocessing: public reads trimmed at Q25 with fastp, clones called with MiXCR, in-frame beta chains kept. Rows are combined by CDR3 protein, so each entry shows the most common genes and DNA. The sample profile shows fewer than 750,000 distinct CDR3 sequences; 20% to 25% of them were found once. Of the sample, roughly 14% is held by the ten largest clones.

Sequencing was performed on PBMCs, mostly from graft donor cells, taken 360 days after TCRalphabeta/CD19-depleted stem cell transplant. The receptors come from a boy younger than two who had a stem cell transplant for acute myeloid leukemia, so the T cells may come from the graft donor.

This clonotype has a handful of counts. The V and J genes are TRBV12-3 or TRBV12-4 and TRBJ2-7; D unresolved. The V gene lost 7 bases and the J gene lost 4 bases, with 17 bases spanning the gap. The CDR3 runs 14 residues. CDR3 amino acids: CASTLRSQFYEQYF. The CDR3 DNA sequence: TGTGCCAGCACCTTGCGGTCACAATTTTACGAGCAGTACTTC.

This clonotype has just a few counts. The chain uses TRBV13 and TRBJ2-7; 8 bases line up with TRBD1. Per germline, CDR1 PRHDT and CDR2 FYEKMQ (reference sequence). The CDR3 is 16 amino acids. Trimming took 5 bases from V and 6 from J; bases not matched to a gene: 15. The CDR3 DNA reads TGTGCCAGCAGCAACCGATGGACAGGGCCCACCACCGAGCAGTACTTC. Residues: CASSNRWTGPTTEQYF. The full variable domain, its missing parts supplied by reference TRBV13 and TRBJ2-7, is AAGVIQSPRHLIKEKRETATLKCYPIPRHDTVYWYQQGPGQDPQFLISFYEKMQSDKGSIPDRFSAQQFSDYHSELNMSSLELGDSALYFCASSNRWTGPTTEQYFGPGTRLTVT.

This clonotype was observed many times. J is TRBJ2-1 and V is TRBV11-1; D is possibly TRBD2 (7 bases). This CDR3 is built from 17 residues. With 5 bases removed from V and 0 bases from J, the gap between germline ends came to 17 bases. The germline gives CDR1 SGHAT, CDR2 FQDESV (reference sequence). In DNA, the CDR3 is TGTGCCAGCAGCCTAGGCGGGGGCATAGGCTCCTACAATGAGCAGTTCTTC. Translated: CASSLGGGIGSYNEQFF.

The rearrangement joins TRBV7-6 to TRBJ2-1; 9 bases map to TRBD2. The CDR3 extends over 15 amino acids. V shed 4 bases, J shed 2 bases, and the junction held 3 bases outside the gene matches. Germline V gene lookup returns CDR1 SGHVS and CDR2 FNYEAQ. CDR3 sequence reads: CASSSGGGAYNEQFF. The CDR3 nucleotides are TGTGCCAGCAGCTCCGGCGGGGGGGCCTACAATGAGCAGTTCTTC.

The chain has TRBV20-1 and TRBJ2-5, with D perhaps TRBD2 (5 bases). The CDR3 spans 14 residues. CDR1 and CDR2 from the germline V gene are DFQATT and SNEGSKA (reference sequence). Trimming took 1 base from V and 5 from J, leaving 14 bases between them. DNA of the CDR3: TGCAGTGCTAGAGCCGGGATCGGTGGGGAGACCCAGTACTTC. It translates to CSARAGIGGETQYF.

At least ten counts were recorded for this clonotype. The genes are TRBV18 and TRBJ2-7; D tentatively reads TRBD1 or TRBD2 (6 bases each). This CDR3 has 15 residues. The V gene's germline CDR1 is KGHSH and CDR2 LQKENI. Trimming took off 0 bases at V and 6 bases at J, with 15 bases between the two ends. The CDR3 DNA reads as TGTGCCAGCTCACCACCGACCAGGGGACTGATCGAGCAGTACTTC. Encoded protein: CASSPPTRGLIEQYF. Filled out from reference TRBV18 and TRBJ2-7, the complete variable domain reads NAGVMQNPRHLVRRRGQEARLRCSPMKGHSHVYWYRQLPEEGLKFMVYLQKENIIDESGMPKERFSAEFPKEGPSILRIQQVVRGDSAAYFCASSPPTRGLIEQYFGPGTRLTVT.

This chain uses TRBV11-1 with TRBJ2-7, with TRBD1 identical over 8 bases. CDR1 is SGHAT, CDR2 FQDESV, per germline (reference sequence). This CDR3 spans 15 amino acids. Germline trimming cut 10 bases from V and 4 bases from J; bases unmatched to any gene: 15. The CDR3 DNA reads TGTGCCATCAGGCCTTCAGGGGGCATTCTATACGAGCAGTACTTC. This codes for CAIRPSGGILYEQYF.

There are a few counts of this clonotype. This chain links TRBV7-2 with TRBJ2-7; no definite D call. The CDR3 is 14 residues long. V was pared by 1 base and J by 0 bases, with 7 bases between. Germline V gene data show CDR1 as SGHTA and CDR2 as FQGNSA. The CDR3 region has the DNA TGTGCCAGCAGCTTAGAGGCGGTCTCCTACGAGCAGTACTTC. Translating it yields CASSLEAVSYEQYF.

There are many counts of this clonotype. The CDR3 sequence: CSARDPIGGPQHF. CDR3 sequence (DNA): TGCAGTGCTAGAGATCCAATAGGGGGGCCCCAGCATTTT. J is TRBJ1-5 and V is TRBV20-1; tentatively, D is TRBD1 (6 bases). Trimming pared 0 bases from V and 9 bases from J, leaving 12 bases between. CDR3 length equals 13 residues. Germline CDR1 and CDR2: DFQATT and SNEGSKA (reference sequence).